This entry lists 20 T cell receptor beta chains sequenced from one sample in a study of cytomegalovirus exposure and HLA in healthy donors. Generated by immunoSEQ multiplex PCR, the TCRdb table keeps only in-frame clones and is missing some. The sample consists of 150,000 or so clones, approximately 91% of them appearing once. Sequencing input: PBMCs. The receptors stem from a woman younger than 30 in good health and CMV-seropositive.

This clone showed up just once. The J gene is TRBJ2-5, the V gene TRBV7-8; no clear D. V was shortened by 5 bases and J by 5 bases, with 9 bases between the two germline ends. The CDR3 extends over 12 amino acids. Germline values: CDR1 SGHVS, CDR2 FQNEAQ. CDR3 loop: CASSLLLETQYF. Written as DNA, the CDR3 is TGTGCCAGCAGCCTCCTGTTGGAGACCCAGTACTTC.

This chain links TRBV5-4 with TRBJ1-1, with D maybe TRBD1 (6 bases). Trimming removed 4 bases at V and 6 bases at J, with 19 bases between. Germline V gene sequence: CDR1 SGHNT, CDR2 YYREEE (reference sequence). The CDR3 runs to 15 residues. The CDR3 region is CASSRARGEGAEAFF. The CDR3 DNA is TGTGCCAGCAGCAGGGCTAGAGGGGAGGGGGCTGAAGCTTTCTTT.

The chain has TRBV5-1 and TRBJ2-1, with 7 nucleotides matching TRBD1. This CDR3 has 15 amino acids. V gave up 4 bases and J gave up 6 bases; unmatched junction bases: 10. The germline gives CDR1 SGHRS, CDR2 YFSETQ. The CDR3 nucleotides read TGCGCCAGCAGCACCATCCAGGGGGAGATCAATGAGCAGTTCTTC. Amino acid sequence: CASSTIQGEINEQFF.

The chain employs TRBV7-2 and TRBJ1-2, with D maybe TRBD1 (6 bases). V lost 4 bases and J lost 7, with 13 bases in between. CDR1 is SGHTA and CDR2 is FQGNSA in the germline V gene. The CDR3 sequence is 13 residues long. CDR3 residues: CASSSGQQGGYTF. The CDR3 nucleotides are TGTGCCAGCAGCTCCGGACAGCAGGGTGGCTACACCTTC.

J is TRBJ2-7 and V is TRBV19, with a tentative D call TRBD2 (6 bases). The V end lost 4 bases, the J end lost 2 bases, and 15 bases lay between the germline ends. The CDR3 is 15 amino acids. The V gene's germline CDR1 is LNHDA and CDR2 SQIVND (reference sequence). CDR3 nucleotide sequence: TGTGCCAGTAGTACGACCGGGACTGGAGCCTACGAGCAGTACTTC. Translating gives CASSTTGTGAYEQYF.

J is TRBJ2-5 and V is TRBV5-1, with 8 bases identical to TRBD2. Looked up from germline, CDR1 is SGHRS and CDR2 is YFSETQ. The CDR3 spans 14 residues. V lost 3 bases to trimming and J lost 5 bases; unmatched junction nucleotides: 6. CDR3 amino acids: CASSSLTSAETQYF. CDR3 in DNA: TGCGCCAGCAGCTCCCTGACTAGCGCGGAGACCCAGTACTTC.

This sequence joins TRBV6-1 and TRBJ2-7, with a weak D call TRBD1 (6 bases). This CDR3 has 15 amino acids. Trimming removed 5 bases from V and 5 bases from J, with 19 bases in between. Germline values: CDR1 MNHNS, CDR2 SASEGT. CDR3 coding DNA: TGTGCCAGCAGTCCTCGAACAGGGTTTCCCAACGAGCAGTACTTC. Encoded protein: CASSPRTGFPNEQYF.

This clone was seen a single time. The chain links TRBV29-1 to TRBJ2-7; D is perhaps TRBD2 (5 bases). The V end was cut by 6 bases, the J end by 6 bases, with 15 bases between. Looked up from germline, CDR1 is SQVTM and CDR2 is ANQGSEA. The CDR3 length is 12 residues. The CDR3 nucleotides read TGCAGCGTGGAGCCGGGAAACTCCGAGCAGTACTTC. Amino acids: CSVEPGNSEQYF.

The rearrangement joins TRBV7-9 to TRBJ1-2, with no clear D. Per germline, CDR1 SEHNR and CDR2 FQNEAQ (reference sequence). This CDR3 has 13 amino acids. Trimming pared 2 bases from V and 8 bases from J, leaving 12 bases between. The CDR3 DNA reads as TGTGCCAGCAGCTTACCCCAAGCCGTCGGCTACACCTTC. Translated, it gives CASSLPQAVGYTF.

The V gene is TRBV5-4, the J gene TRBJ2-2, with a weak D call TRBD1 (6 bases). Germline CDR1 and CDR2: SGHNT and YYREEE (reference sequence). V dropped 3 bases and J dropped 5 bases, with 14 bases sitting between them. The CDR3 extends over 15 amino acids. Written as DNA, the CDR3 is TGTGCCAGCAGCTCTGGGGGCTATCTGACCGGGGAGCTGTTTTTT. Translation: CASSSGGYLTGELFF.

The chain is built from TRBV19 and TRBJ2-1; TRBD2 matches 9 bases. V lost 3 bases, J lost 6 bases, and 6 bases stayed unmatched. The germline gives CDR1 LNHDA, CDR2 SQIVND (reference sequence). The length of the CDR3 is 15 residues. The CDR3 coding sequence is TGTGCCAGTAGTATTCAGGGACTAGCTAGCAATGAGCAGTTCTTC. Translated, it gives CASSIQGLASNEQFF.

This CDR3 is CASSFDEGGQPQHF. CDR3 nucleotide sequence: TGTGCCAGCAGTTTTGATGAGGGAGGACAGCCCCAGCATTTT. The V and J genes are TRBV6-5 and TRBJ1-5; D is unresolved. In germline, CDR1 is MNHEY, CDR2 SVGAGI. The CDR3 loop spans 14 amino acids. V lost 4 bases, J lost 7 bases, and 14 bases lay in between.

The chain couples TRBV2 to TRBJ2-7; 11 bases fit TRBD1. CDR1 is SNHLY, CDR2 FYNNEI, per germline. Trimming at V came to 6 bases and at J to 5 bases, leaving 12 bases not matched to a gene. This CDR3 comprises 16 residues. CDR3 sequence reads: CASRDPGTGGADEQYF. Written as DNA, the CDR3 is TGTGCCAGCAGGGATCCCGGGACAGGGGGAGCGGACGAGCAGTACTTC.

This chain connects TRBV29-1 to TRBJ1-1, with 7 positions matching TRBD1. This CDR3 region has 14 residues. Trimming at V came to 5 bases and at J to 11 bases, leaving 17 bases not matched to a gene. Germline V gene data show CDR1 as SQVTM and CDR2 as ANQGSEA. The chain's CDR3 is CSVLQDRLTEEAFF. The CDR3 nucleotides read TGCAGCGTTCTACAGGACAGGCTCACCGAGGAGGCTTTCTTT.

The chain combines TRBV9 with TRBJ2-1; D possibly corresponds to TRBD1 (5 bases). The CDR3 contains 15 residues. Per germline, CDR1 SGDLS and CDR2 YYNGEE. V lost 0 bases and J 4 bases, leaving 11 bases between the germline ends. The CDR3 DNA sequence: TGTGCCAGCAGCGTAGAGACAGCTACTTACAATGAGCAGTTCTTC. Translating gives CASSVETATYNEQFF.

The chain uses TRBV2 and TRBJ2-1, with 11 bases identical to TRBD2. CDR1 and CDR2 from the germline V gene are SNHLY and FYNNEI. V gave up 1 base and J gave up 9 bases; unmatched junction bases: 5. The CDR3 runs 15 residues. The CDR3 nucleotides are TGTGCCAGCAGTGAAGATCTAGCGGGAGGACGTGAGCAGTTCTTC. Translation gives CASSEDLAGGREQFF.

The genes are TRBV9 and TRBJ1-3, with a tentative D call TRBD1 (5 bases). CDR3 size: 15 residues. V dropped 4 bases and J dropped 0 bases, with 11 bases sitting between them. Germline lookup yields CDR1 SGDLS and CDR2 YYNGEE. CDR3 DNA sequence: TGTGCCAGCAGCCCTCGGAGGGGCTCTGGAAACACCATATATTTT. Amino acid sequence: CASSPRRGSGNTIYF.

For the CDR3, the DNA is TGTGCCAGCAGCCGTAGTGGGGGCTCTGGCTACACCTTC. Translating gives CASSRSGGSGYTF. The chain employs TRBV5-6 and TRBJ1-2; a possible D gene is TRBD1 (6 bases). CDR1 is SGHDT, CDR2 YYEEEE, per germline. The CDR3 loop spans 13 amino acids. The germline V and J ends were trimmed by 4 bases and 7 bases, with 14 bases remaining between them.

This clone was observed a few times. The chain carries TRBV30 and TRBJ1-5; unclear D gene. CDR1 is GTSNPN, CDR2 SVGIG, per germline (reference sequence). Trimming shortened V by 1 base and J by 4 bases, and 8 bases separated the two germline ends. This CDR3 is 13 amino acids long. CDR3 protein: CAWSEMRNQPQHF. The CDR3, as DNA: TGTGCCTGGAGTGAAATGAGAAATCAGCCCCAGCATTTT.

The gene calls are TRBV2 and TRBJ2-3, with 13 bases lining up with TRBD2. Germline V gene sequence: CDR1 SNHLY, CDR2 FYNNEI. CDR3 length: 18 amino acids. Trimming at V came to 8 bases and at J to 3 bases, leaving 14 bases not matched to a gene. The CDR3 coding sequence is TGTGCCAGCGCACACGTTGGACTAGCGGGAGATGGGACAGATACGCAGTATTTT. It translates to CASAHVGLAGDGTDTQYF.